The clone carrying this T cell receptor (beta chain) was found a few times. Its target is unknown. The germline gives CDR1 LGHNA, CDR2 YSLEER. The CDR3 totals 13 residues. V shed 1 base and J shed 6 bases, with 4 bases lying between them. The time point was: pre-sensitization, week 0. The treatment was: therapeutic diphenylcyclopropenone sensitization with weekly scalp DPC. What the library attached to individual cDNA molecules were unique molecular identifiers. TCRdb redid the calling of the RACE reads with MiXCR, one entry per CDR3 protein. This sample has tens of thousands of distinct CDR3 sequences, with 14% found just once. The data were obtained in a study of human T cells and chemical hapten exposure. Regarding the study as a whole: Donors, who had alopecia, may show an immune response that differs from healthy people's.

The source of this sequence is a woman aged 45-60 years with alopecia areata. Some clones in this sample may be carry-over from other donors' samples. The chain recombines TRBV4-3 with TRBJ1-6; D uncertain. Sample: whole blood, taken in connection with sensitization to the hapten diphenylcyclopropenone (DPC). The CDR3 here is CASSQALNSPLHF. The CDR3 DNA follows: TGCGCCAGCAGCCAAGCTCTTAATTCACCCCTCCACTTT.